Shown below are 24 T cell receptor beta chains from a single sample sequenced in a study of shared clonotypes between healthy human individuals. As defined, naive CD8 cells were CD45RO-negative and positively selected for CCR7, with terminally differentiated effector memory CD45RA+ cells excluded. Profiled with immunoSEQ multiplex PCR; TCRdb holds only in-frame clones, not every one. The sample holds about 2 million clones, just under 95% seen once. The sequenced sample consisted of naive CD8+ T cells sorted from blood. The receptors here all came from a man in his late teens or twenties in good health.

This clone has more than one count but fewer than ten. The rearrangement joins TRBV19 to TRBJ1-1, with D hard to call. CDR1 is LNHDA and CDR2 is SQIVND in the germline V gene (reference sequence). Between the trimmed V and J ends, which lost 1 base and 4 bases, there was a span of 7 bases. The CDR3 runs to 13 residues. CDR3 in amino acids: CASSIAASTEAFF. In nucleotides, the CDR3 is TGTGCCAGTAGTATAGCAGCTTCCACTGAAGCTTTCTTT.

The DNA for the CDR3 is TGCGCCAGCAGCCAAGCGGTGGTACAGGGGCGGAGGGGCTACACCTTC. Its protein is CASSQAVVQGRRGYTF. This chain links TRBV4-1 with TRBJ1-2; 7 nucleotides match TRBD1. Germline-derived CDR1 and CDR2 are MGHRA and YSYEKL. After removal of 1 base from V and 8 bases from J, the junction contained 13 bases not matched to a gene. The CDR3 is 16 amino acids.

V gene TRBV9 combines with J gene TRBJ2-7; the match to TRBD2 covers 13 bases. V lost 2 bases to trimming and J lost 6 bases; unmatched junction nucleotides: 8. In germline, CDR1 is SGDLS, CDR2 YYNGEE. The CDR3 is made up of 16 amino acids. The CDR3: CASSVGLAGVLAEQYF. CDR3 DNA sequence: TGTGCCAGCAGCGTTGGACTAGCGGGAGTCCTGGCCGAGCAGTACTTC.

This clone was seen just once. The chain recombines TRBV11-3 with TRBJ2-1; maybe TRBD2 (7 bases). Germline V gene data show CDR1 as SGHNT and CDR2 as YENEEA. Trimming took off 5 bases at V and 7 bases at J, with 24 bases between the two ends. This CDR3 contains 17 residues. Here the CDR3 reads CASSPGGPSERMNEQFF. The CDR3 DNA reads as TGTGCCAGCAGCCCGGGGGGCCCAAGTGAGCGGATGAATGAGCAGTTCTTC.

The genes are TRBV5-8 and TRBJ1-6, with D perhaps matching TRBD1 (5 bases). The CDR3 is 14 residues long. V was shortened by 1 base and J by 8 bases, with 10 bases between the two germline ends. Germline V gene sequence: CDR1 SGHTS, CDR2 YDEGEE. The CDR3, as DNA: TGTGCCAGCAGCTTGAGAGGGACCGATTCACCCCTCCACTTT. Its translation is CASSLRGTDSPLHF.

As to this clone: This sample also contains other DNA sequences that code for the same CDR3. The J gene is TRBJ2-7, the V gene TRBV4-1, with 9 bases fitting TRBD1. The V gene end was trimmed by 1 base and the J gene end by 1 base; junction bases not matched to a gene: 2. Germline CDR1 reads MGHRA; CDR2 reads YSYEKL. The length of the CDR3 is 15 residues. CDR3 nucleotides: TGCGCCAGCAGCCAAGCGGGACAGGGATCCTACGAGCAGTACTTC. Its translation is CASSQAGQGSYEQYF.

The J gene is TRBJ2-5, the V gene TRBV28; 12 positions match TRBD1. Germline V gene lookup returns CDR1 MDHEN and CDR2 SYDVKM. The CDR3 length is 16 residues. The V gene end was trimmed by 3 bases and the J gene end by 5 bases; junction bases not matched to a gene: 7. This chain's CDR3 is CASSFRDRGHPETQYF. As DNA, the CDR3 is TGTGCCAGCAGTTTTCGGGACAGGGGGCATCCGGAGACCCAGTACTTC.

The chain has TRBV7-9 and TRBJ2-3; D might be TRBD2 (6 bases). CDR1 is SEHNR, CDR2 FQNEAQ, per germline (reference sequence). This CDR3 is 16 amino acids long. V dropped 1 base and J dropped 0 bases, with 11 bases sitting between them. The CDR3 region has the DNA TGTGCCAGCAGCTTAGTAGGGCTAGCGAGCACAGATACGCAGTATTTT. Amino acid sequence: CASSLVGLASTDTQYF.

The chain recombines TRBV30 with TRBJ1-2; no reliable D call. The CDR3 covers 14 residues. V lost 0 bases and J lost 6, with 14 bases in between. Germline lookup yields CDR1 GTSNPN and CDR2 SVGIG (reference sequence). The CDR3 loop reads CAWSVLNEMNGYTF. CDR3 nucleotides: TGTGCCTGGAGTGTATTGAATGAGATGAATGGCTACACCTTC.

The CDR3 loop reads CASAVYNEQFF. CDR3 coding DNA: TGTGCTAGTGCAGTATACAATGAGCAGTTCTTC. The chain joins TRBV12-5 to TRBJ2-1; D is ambiguous. The CDR3 runs 11 residues. Germline CDR1 LGHNT, CDR2 FRNRAP. Trimming cost V 7 bases and J 4 bases, with 5 bases left between them.

V and J are TRBV6-1 and TRBJ1-2; 10 nucleotides agree with TRBD1. Germline assignment: CDR1 MNHNS and CDR2 SASEGT. The CDR3 contains 13 residues. After removal of 10 bases from V and 7 bases from J, the junction contained 9 bases not matched to a gene. This CDR3 is CATPGQGLAGYTF. In nucleotides, the CDR3 is TGTGCCACTCCGGGACAGGGGCTCGCTGGCTACACCTTC.

The chain joins TRBV13 to TRBJ2-3, with 9 bases identical to TRBD2. The V gene end was trimmed by 0 bases and the J gene end by 3 bases; junction bases not matched to a gene: 16. CDR1 is PRHDT, CDR2 FYEKMQ, per germline (reference sequence). This CDR3 is 20 amino acids long. The CDR3 bases are TGTGCCAGCAGCTTAGGTCCCGTGGGAGCGGGGGGAGAAGAGACAGATACGCAGTATTTT. Its translation: CASSLGPVGAGGEETDTQYF.

V usage is TRBV4-1 and J usage is TRBJ2-3; no reliable D call. Trimming left V 3 bases short and J 4 bases short, with 8 bases between. Germline V gene data show CDR1 as MGHRA and CDR2 as YSYEKL. This CDR3 is 13 amino acids long. CDR3 sequence: CASSQYLSDTQYF. As DNA, the CDR3 is TGCGCCAGCAGCCAGTATCTCTCAGATACGCAGTATTTT.

The chain carries TRBV9 and TRBJ2-1; D gene ambiguous. Trimming took 4 bases from V and 3 from J, leaving 8 bases between them. The CDR3 length is 13 residues. The germline V gene has CDR1 SGDLS and CDR2 YYNGEE. The chain's CDR3 is CASSPWDYNEQFF. The CDR3, as DNA: TGTGCCAGCAGCCCTTGGGACTACAATGAGCAGTTCTTC.

V usage is TRBV7-9 and J usage is TRBJ1-2, with TRBD1 matching over 8 bases. CDR1 and CDR2 from the germline V gene are SEHNR and FQNEAQ (reference sequence). Trimming cost V 5 bases and J 0 bases; bases outside gene matches: 11. CDR3 length equals 17 residues. The CDR3 protein is CASSPRTGLFSNYGYTF. The CDR3 DNA follows: TGTGCCAGCAGCCCACGGACAGGGCTCTTTTCTAACTATGGCTACACCTTC.

The chain carries TRBV30 and TRBJ2-7, with D perhaps matching TRBD1 or TRBD2 (5 bases each). Trimming removed 5 bases from V and 3 bases from J, with 17 bases in between. The CDR3 has 14 residues. Per the germline V gene, CDR1 is GTSNPN and CDR2 is SVGIG (reference sequence). Here the CDR3 DNA reads TGTGCCTGGGGGCTATGGGGGACCGACTACGAGCAGTACTTC. This sequence encodes CAWGLWGTDYEQYF.

For this clone: The germline gene is not matched at one end of the junction; a read error may be the cause. V and J are TRBV7-7 and TRBJ2-5; D possibly corresponds to TRBD1 (5 bases). The germline V gene has CDR1 SSHAT and CDR2 FNYEAQ (reference sequence). This CDR3 is built from 15 residues. Written as DNA, the CDR3 is TGTGCTAGCAGCACTTGGGGTCTCCCAGGGGAGACCCAGTACTTC. This translates into CASSTWGLPGETQYF.

For this clone: Other nucleotide sequences in the sample specify the same CDR3. This chain links TRBV19 with TRBJ2-7; TRBD2 is a possible D gene (5 bases). Germline loops: CDR1 LNHDA, CDR2 SQIVND (reference sequence). The CDR3 is 11 residues long. Trimming took off 5 bases at V and 5 bases at J, with 7 bases between the two ends. CDR3 bases: TGTGCCAGTAGTCCCGGGGACGAGCAGTACTTC. Its protein product is CASSPGDEQYF.

This clone was detected only once. The V gene is TRBV18, the J gene TRBJ2-3, with 8 bases identical to TRBD1. This CDR3 is 13 amino acids long. Germline assignment: CDR1 KGHSH and CDR2 LQKENI. V was clipped by 5 bases and J by 6 bases; unmatched bases: 4. CDR3 DNA sequence: TGTGCCAGCTCAGCGACAGGGGCGGATACGCAGTATTTT. It yields the protein CASSATGADTQYF.

The rearrangement joins TRBV6-4 to TRBJ2-7; 15 positions match TRBD2. Looked up from germline, CDR1 is MRHNA and CDR2 is SNTAGT. V was clipped by 10 bases and J by 6 bases; unmatched bases: 4. CDR3 length: 13 amino acids. The CDR3 DNA is TGTGCCATACCGGGACTAGCGGGAGGCGAGCAGTACTTC. Protein: CAIPGLAGGEQYF.

J is TRBJ2-4 and V is TRBV19; tentatively, D is TRBD2 (5 bases). Germline CDR1 reads LNHDA; CDR2 reads SQIVND (reference sequence). V dropped 6 bases and J dropped 1 base, with 7 bases sitting between them. CDR3 length: 13 amino acids. The CDR3 reads CASSGVAKNIQYF. The CDR3 nucleotides read TGTGCCAGTAGCGGGGTGGCCAAAAACATTCAGTACTTC.

The gene calls are TRBV9 and TRBJ2-2; 10 bases are a match to TRBD2. The CDR3 is 19 amino acids. V was pared by 2 bases and J by 0 bases, with 10 bases of the junction left unmatched. Germline V lookup: CDR1 SGDLS, CDR2 YYNGEE. CDR3 bases: TGTGCCAGCAGCGTTTCTAGCGGGAGATTCGCCACGAACACCGGGGAGCTGTTTTTT. This gives the protein CASSVSSGRFATNTGELFF.

V and J are TRBV28 and TRBJ2-1, with D tentatively TRBD2 (5 bases). Trimming pared 6 bases from V and 6 bases from J, leaving 18 bases between. Germline V gene sequence: CDR1 MDHEN, CDR2 SYDVKM. The CDR3 spans 15 residues. CDR3 sequence (DNA): TGTGCCAGCAGGCCGAGCACAGAGGGAGTCAATGAGCAGTTCTTC. This codes for CASRPSTEGVNEQFF. The complete variable domain, with remaining parts taken from reference TRBV28 and TRBJ2-1, reads DVKVTQSSRYLVKRTGEKVFLECVQDMDHENMFWYRQDPGLGLRLIYFSYDVKMKEKGDIPEGYSVSREKKERFSLILESASTNQTSMYLCASRPSTEGVNEQFFGPGTRLTVL.

The J gene is TRBJ2-5, the V gene TRBV27, with a tentative D call TRBD1 (5 bases). This CDR3 contains 13 residues. V lost 6 bases to trimming and J lost 2 bases, with 10 bases between them. Germline assignment: CDR1 MNHEY and CDR2 SMNVEV (reference sequence). CDR3 sequence: CASSQGGQETQYF. CDR3 in DNA: TGTGCCAGCAGCCAGGGTGGTCAAGAGACCCAGTACTTC.